These 4 T cell receptor beta chains came from one sample sequenced in a study of T-cell reconstitution after alpha-beta-depleted transplantation in children. Molecular barcoding with unique molecular identifiers was used for the TCRbeta library. TCRdb reanalysed the PCR reads using MiXCR and keeps one entry per CDR3 protein. The sample records 450,000 to 550,000 distinct CDR3 sequences, about an eighth being singletons. The specimen was PBMCs, mostly from graft donor cells, collected 180 days after TCRalphabeta/CD19-depleted stem cell transplant. These receptors were taken from a female patient between 2 and 15 years old who had a stem cell transplant for aplastic anemia, so the T cells may come from the graft donor.

This clonotype has ten or more counts. V and J are TRBV7-2 and TRBJ2-3, with unresolved D. Germline assignment: CDR1 SGHTA and CDR2 FQGNSA. The CDR3 totals 14 residues. Trimming left V 1 base short and J 3 bases short, with 8 bases between. DNA of the CDR3: TGTGCCAGCAGCTTAGATTACACGACAGATACGCAGTATTTT. Protein sequence: CASSLDYTTDTQYF.

The J gene is TRBJ2-5, the V gene TRBV7-9; the match to TRBD1 covers 11 bases. V was pared by 5 bases and J by 4 bases, with 6 bases of the junction left unmatched. Germline V gene lookup returns CDR1 SEHNR and CDR2 FQNEAQ (reference sequence). This CDR3 spans 15 amino acids. The CDR3 region is CASSAGQGGGETQYF. The CDR3 coding sequence is TGTGCCAGCAGCGCGGGACAGGGGGGGGGAGAGACCCAGTACTTC. The full variable domain, completed using reference TRBV7-9 and TRBJ2-5, is DTGVSQNPRHKITKRGQNVTFRCDPISEHNRLYWYRQTLGQGPEFLTYFQNEAQLEKSRLLSDRFSAERPKGSFSTLEIQRTEQGDSAMYLCASSAGQGGGETQYFGPGTRLLVL.

This clonotype was counted ten times or more. This rearrangement joins TRBV11-3 to TRBJ2-1, with a tentative D call TRBD2 (5 bases). V lost 5 bases, J lost 3 bases, and 17 bases lay in between. Germline-derived CDR1 and CDR2 are SGHNT and YENEEA. The CDR3 length is 16 residues. The chain's CDR3 is CASSPLPRALYNEQFF. The CDR3 nucleotides are TGTGCCAGCAGCCCCCTCCCGAGGGCCCTCTACAATGAGCAGTTCTTC. The whole variable domain, filled in from reference TRBV11-3 and TRBJ2-1, reads EAGVVQSPRYKIIEKKQPVAFWCNPISGHNTLYWYLQNLGQGPELLIRYENEEAVDDSQLPKDRFSAERLKGVDSTLKIQPAELGDSAVYLCASSPLPRALYNEQFFGPGTRLTVL.

This clonotype was detected a few times. A much larger clone is a single base away; this may be a read error. The V gene is TRBV2, the J gene TRBJ2-3, with D unclear. The CDR3 has 11 amino acids. The V end lost 7 bases, the J end lost 1 base, and 3 bases lay between the germline ends. CDR1 SNHLY and CDR2 FYNNEI come from the germline V gene. The CDR3 DNA sequence: TGTGCCAGCATCCGCACAGATACGCAGTATTTT. It translates to CASIRTDTQYF. The complete variable domain, with remaining parts taken from reference TRBV2 and TRBJ2-3, reads EPEVTQTPSHQVTQMGQEVILRCVPISNHLYFYWYRQILGQKVEFLVSFYNNEISEKSEIFDDQFSVERPDGSNFTLKIRSTKLEDSAMYFCASIRTDTQYFGPGTRLTVL.